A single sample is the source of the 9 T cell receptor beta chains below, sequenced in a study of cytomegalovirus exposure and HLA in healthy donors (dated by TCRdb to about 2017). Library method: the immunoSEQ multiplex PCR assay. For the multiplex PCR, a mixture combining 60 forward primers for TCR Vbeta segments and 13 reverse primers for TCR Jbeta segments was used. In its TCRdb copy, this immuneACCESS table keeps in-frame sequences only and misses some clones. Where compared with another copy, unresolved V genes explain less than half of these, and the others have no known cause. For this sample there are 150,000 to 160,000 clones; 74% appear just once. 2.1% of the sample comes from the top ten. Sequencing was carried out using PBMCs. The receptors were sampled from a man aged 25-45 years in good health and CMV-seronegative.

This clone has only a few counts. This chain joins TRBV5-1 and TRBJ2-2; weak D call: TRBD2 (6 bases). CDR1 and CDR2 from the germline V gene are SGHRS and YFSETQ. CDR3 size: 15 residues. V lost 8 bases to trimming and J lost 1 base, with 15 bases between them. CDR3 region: CASRRREGNTGELFF. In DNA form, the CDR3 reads TGCGCCAGTCGAAGGAGGGAAGGGAACACCGGGGAGCTGTTTTTT.

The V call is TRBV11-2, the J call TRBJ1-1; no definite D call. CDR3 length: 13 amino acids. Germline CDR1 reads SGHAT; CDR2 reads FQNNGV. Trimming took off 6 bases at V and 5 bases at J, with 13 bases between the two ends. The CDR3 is CASSRTGGTEAFF. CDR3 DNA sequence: TGTGCCAGCAGTAGGACGGGAGGGACTGAAGCTTTCTTT.

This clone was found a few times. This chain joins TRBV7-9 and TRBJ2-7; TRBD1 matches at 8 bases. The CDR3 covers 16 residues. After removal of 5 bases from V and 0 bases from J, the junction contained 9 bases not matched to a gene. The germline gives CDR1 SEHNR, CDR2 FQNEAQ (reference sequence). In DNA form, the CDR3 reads TGTGCCAGCAGCCCCTGGGACAGGCTGAGCTCCTACGAGCAGTACTTC. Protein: CASSPWDRLSSYEQYF.

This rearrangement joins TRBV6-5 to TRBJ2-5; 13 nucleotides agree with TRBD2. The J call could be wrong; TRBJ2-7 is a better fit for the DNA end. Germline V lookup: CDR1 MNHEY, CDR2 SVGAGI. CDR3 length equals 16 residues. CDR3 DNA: TGTGCCAGCAGTTACTCGGGACTAGCGGGGAACTACGAGCAGTACTTC. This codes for CASSYSGLAGNYEQYF.

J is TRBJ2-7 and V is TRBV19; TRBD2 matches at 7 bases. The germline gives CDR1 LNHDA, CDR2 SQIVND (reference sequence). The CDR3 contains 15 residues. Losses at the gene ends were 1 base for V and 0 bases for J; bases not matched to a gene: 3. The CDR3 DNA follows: TGTGCCAGTAGTATAGCGGGCGGGAGCTCCTACGAGCAGTACTTC. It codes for CASSIAGGSSYEQYF.

This CDR3 is CASSFKTSGGTDTQYF. The DNA of the CDR3 is TGTGCCAGCAGCTTTAAGACTAGCGGGGGCACAGATACGCAGTATTTT. The chain couples TRBV13 to TRBJ2-3; 11 nucleotides align to TRBD2. V was pared by 3 bases and J by 1 base, with 3 bases of the junction left unmatched. Germline CDR1 PRHDT, CDR2 FYEKMQ (reference sequence). This CDR3 is 16 amino acids long. Full variable domain (missing parts from reference TRBV13 and TRBJ2-3): AAGVIQSPRHLIKEKRETATLKCYPIPRHDTVYWYQQGPGQDPQFLISFYEKMQSDKGSIPDRFSAQQFSDYHSELNMSSLELGDSALYFCASSFKTSGGTDTQYFGPGTRLTVL.

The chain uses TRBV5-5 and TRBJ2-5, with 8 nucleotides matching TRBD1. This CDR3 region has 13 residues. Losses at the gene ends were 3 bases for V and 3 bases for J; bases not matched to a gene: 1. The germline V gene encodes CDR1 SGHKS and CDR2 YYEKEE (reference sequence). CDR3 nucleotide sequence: TGTGCCAGCAGCTGGACAGGGAAAGAGACCCAGTACTTC. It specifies CASSWTGKETQYF.

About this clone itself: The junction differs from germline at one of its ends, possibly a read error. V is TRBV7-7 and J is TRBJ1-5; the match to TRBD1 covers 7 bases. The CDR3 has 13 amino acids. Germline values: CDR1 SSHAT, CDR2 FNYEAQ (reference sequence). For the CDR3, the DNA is TGTGCTAGCAGCCAGTCCCTGGGACAGCCCCAGAATTTT. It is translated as CASSQSLGQPQNF.

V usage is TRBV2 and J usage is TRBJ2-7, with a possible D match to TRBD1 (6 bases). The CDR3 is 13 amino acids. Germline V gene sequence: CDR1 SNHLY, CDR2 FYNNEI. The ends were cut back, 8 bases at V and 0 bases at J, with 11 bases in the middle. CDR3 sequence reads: CASGRDNSYEQYF. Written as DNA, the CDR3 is TGTGCCAGCGGCCGGGACAACTCCTACGAGCAGTACTTC.